This T cell receptor beta chain was identified in a study of control samples from healthy donors and cancer patients. Assay used: immunoSEQ multiplex PCR; TCRdb lists only in-frame clones, some missing. Among about 59,000 clones listed, 92% were seen once. Germline V CDR1 and CDR2: MNHNY, SVGAGI (reference sequence). The CDR3 is 14 residues long. The V end was cut by 9 bases, the J end by 1 base, with 13 bases between. This clone was counted a single time. This sequence was found in a man aged 40-55 years with colorectal cancer. The chain combines TRBV6-6 with TRBJ1-3; perhaps TRBD1 as D (6 bases). Sequencing was performed on PBMCs. CDR3 in DNA: TGTGCCAGTCGAGGGGGGGGGTCTGGAAACACCATATATTTT. This gives the protein CASRGGGSGNTIYF.